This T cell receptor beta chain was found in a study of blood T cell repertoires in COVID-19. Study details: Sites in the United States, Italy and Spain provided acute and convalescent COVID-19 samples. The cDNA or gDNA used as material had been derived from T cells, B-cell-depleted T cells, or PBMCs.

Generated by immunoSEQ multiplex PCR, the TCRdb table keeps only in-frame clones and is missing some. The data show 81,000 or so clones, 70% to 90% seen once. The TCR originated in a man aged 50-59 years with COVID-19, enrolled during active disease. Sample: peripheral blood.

CDR3 protein: CASGSGSTDTQYF. For the CDR3, the DNA is TGTGCCAGCGGGAGCGGTAGCACAGATACGCAGTATTTT. J is TRBJ2-3 and V is TRBV6-5; possible D gene TRBD2, 5 bases. V lost 8 bases, J lost 0 bases, and 9 bases lay in between. Germline loops: CDR1 MNHEY, CDR2 SVGAGI. The CDR3 is 13 amino acids.